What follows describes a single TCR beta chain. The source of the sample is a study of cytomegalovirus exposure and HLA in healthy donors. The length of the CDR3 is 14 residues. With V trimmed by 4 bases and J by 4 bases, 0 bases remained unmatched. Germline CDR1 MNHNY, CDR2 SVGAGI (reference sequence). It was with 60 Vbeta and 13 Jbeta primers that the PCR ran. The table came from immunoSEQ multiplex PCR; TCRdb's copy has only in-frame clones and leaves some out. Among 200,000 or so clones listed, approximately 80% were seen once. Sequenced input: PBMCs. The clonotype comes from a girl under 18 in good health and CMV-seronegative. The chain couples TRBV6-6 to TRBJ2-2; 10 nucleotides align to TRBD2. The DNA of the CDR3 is TGTGCCAGCAGTTTAGCGGGAGGCACCGGGGAGCTGTTTTTT. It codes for CASSLAGGTGELFF.